The 8 T cell receptor beta chains below come from one sample, sequenced in a study of blood T cell repertoires in COVID-19. The method was immunoSEQ multiplex PCR; TCRdb's version includes in-frame clones alone and lacks a portion of them. Here the sample spans under 200,000 clones, about four fifths being singletons. Sequenced sample: peripheral blood. These receptors all stem from a man between 65 and 85 years old who had recovered from COVID-19.

The rearrangement joins TRBV5-5 to TRBJ2-3, with TRBD2 matching over 12 bases. The CDR3 is 15 amino acids. Losses at the gene ends were 0 bases for V and 5 bases for J; bases not matched to a gene: 1. Germline values: CDR1 SGHKS, CDR2 YYEKEE (reference sequence). CDR3 sequence (DNA): TGTGCCAGCAGCTTGGAGGGACTAGCGGGAGATACGCAGTATTTT. This translates into CASSLEGLAGDTQYF.

This chain joins TRBV10-3 and TRBJ2-1, with a tentative D call TRBD2 (6 bases). V was trimmed by 7 bases and J by 8 bases, leaving 21 bases between them. This CDR3 spans 15 amino acids. Germline CDR1 and CDR2: ENHRY and SYGVKD. The CDR3 bases are TGTGCCATCAATCCGGGAGTAATAAGGGTGGATGAGCAGTTCTTC. Residues: CAINPGVIRVDEQFF.

The chain is built from TRBV2 and TRBJ1-2, with 8 nucleotides matching TRBD1. Trimming removed 4 bases from V and 7 bases from J; junction bases left unmatched: 5. CDR1 and CDR2 (germline): SNHLY, FYNNEI. CDR3 length: 13 amino acids. CDR3 in amino acids: CASSAADRGGYTF. The CDR3 DNA reads TGTGCCAGCAGTGCCGCTGACAGGGGTGGCTACACCTTC.

The DNA of the CDR3 is TGTGCCAGTAGTATAGCCCGCGGAGATACGCAGTATTTT. This translates into CASSIARGDTQYF. This sequence joins TRBV19 and TRBJ2-3; D ambiguous. Trimming took 1 base from V and 5 from J, leaving 7 bases between them. The CDR3 runs to 13 residues. Germline CDR1 and CDR2: LNHDA and SQIVND (reference sequence).

This clone was seen a single time. This sequence joins TRBV5-4 and TRBJ2-1, with 7 bases lining up with TRBD2. The V gene end was trimmed by 1 base and the J gene end by 6 bases; junction bases not matched to a gene: 10. This CDR3 contains 16 residues. From germline, CDR1 is SGHNT and CDR2 YYREEE (reference sequence). CDR3: CASSLTSGIGRNEQFF. The CDR3, as DNA: TGTGCCAGCAGCTTGACGAGCGGGATCGGCCGCAATGAGCAGTTCTTC.

This clone was seen a handful of times. The chain uses TRBV10-3 and TRBJ2-7; D call uncertain. V lost 5 bases and J 3 bases, leaving 11 bases between the germline ends. Germline CDR1 is ENHRY and CDR2 is SYGVKD. The CDR3 contains 13 residues. The CDR3 reads CAISPNSNYEQYF. The DNA of the CDR3 is TGTGCCATCAGTCCTAATTCCAACTACGAGCAGTACTTC.

This clone was detected only a few times. The V gene is TRBV2, the J gene TRBJ1-2, with 7 nucleotides matching TRBD1. The CDR3 loop spans 15 amino acids. Germline CDR1 SNHLY, CDR2 FYNNEI. Trimming cost V 6 bases and J 4 bases; bases outside gene matches: 11. CDR3: CASRRDQGVVYGYTF. DNA of the CDR3: TGTGCCAGCAGGAGGGATCAGGGGGTGGTCTATGGCTACACCTTC.

In this sample, this clone turned up once. V is TRBV6-4 and J is TRBJ2-1, with 7 bases identical to TRBD2. Germline CDR1 is MRHNA and CDR2 is SNTAGT. J was trimmed by 2 bases and V by 4 bases; bases with no gene match: 5. The CDR3 covers 15 residues. The CDR3 here is CASSVEAGAYNEQFF. The CDR3 DNA reads as TGTGCCAGCAGTGTGGAGGCGGGAGCCTACAATGAGCAGTTCTTC.